Listed below are T cell receptor beta chains from one sample, sequenced in a study of T cell responses to AZD1222 COVID-19 vaccine. Assay used: immunoSEQ multiplex PCR; TCRdb lists only in-frame clones, some missing. The sample records around 110,000 clones, roughly 87% being singletons. The sample was peripheral blood, taken on day 0 of AZD1222 vaccination. The receptor source for this set is an adult in good health. Each CDR3 is given with its conserved first and last residue. The D gene is left open where the match is weak. Some rows have no size entry. The others give once, few or many, or a class for an expanded clone.

len,abundance,v_gene,j_gene,d_gene,CDR3aa,CDR3nt
14,NA,TRBV19,TRBJ2-1,TRBD2,CASALAGGYNEQFF,TGTGCCAGTGCCCTAGCGGGAGGGTACAATGAGCAGTTCTTC
15,NA,TRBV24-1,TRBJ1-2,TRBD1,CATSDSYRGRYGYTF,TGTGCCACCAGTGATTCATACAGGGGCCGCTATGGCTACACCTTC
15,once,TRBV11-1,TRBJ2-7,NA,CASSLGGLASSEQYF,TGTGCCAGCAGCTTAGGTGGGCTAGCCAGCAGCGAGCAGTACTTC
13,NA,TRBV30,TRBJ1-2,NA,CAWSVTRGAGYTF,TGTGCCTGGAGTGTAACCCGGGGAGCTGGCTACACCTTC
13,NA,TRBV28,TRBJ1-5,NA,CTTRGGVNQPQHF,TGTACTACACGAGGGGGGGTCAATCAGCCCCAGCATTTT
14,NA,TRBV29-1,TRBJ1-1,NA,CSGASPGGDTEAFF,TGCAGCGGCGCCTCTCCCGGGGGGGACACTGAAGCTTTCTTT
15,NA,TRBV5-1,TRBJ1-4,NA,CASSRETGINEKLFF,TGCGCCAGCAGCCGGGAGACGGGGATTAATGAAAAACTGTTTTTT
14,NA,TRBV10-3,TRBJ1-2,NA,CAISESGVFYGYTF,TGTGCCATCAGTGAGTCAGGGGTATTCTATGGCTACACCTTC
13,NA,TRBV10-3,TRBJ2-7,NA,CAGGPTSPGEQYF,TGTGCCGGGGGGCCGACCTCACCTGGAGAGCAGTACTTC
15,few,TRBV7-9,TRBJ1-2,NA,CASSLARVTDYGYTF,TGTGCCAGCAGCTTAGCGCGGGTTACGGACTATGGCTACACCTTC
14,NA,TRBV6-5,TRBJ1-5,NA,CASSPTLGNQPQHF,TGTGCCAGCAGTCCAACCTTGGGAAATCAGCCCCAGCATTTT
13,NA,TRBV10-3,TRBJ1-5,NA,CAITGNGNQPQHF,TGTGCCATCACAGGGAACGGGAATCAGCCCCAGCATTTT
13,NA,TRBV6-5,TRBJ1-2,NA,CASRRGAYYGYTF,TGTGCCAGCAGGAGGGGGGCCTACTATGGCTACACCTTC
13,NA,TRBV4-1,TRBJ2-7,NA,CASSPPSSYEQYF,TGCGCCAGCAGCCCACCTAGCTCCTACGAGCAGTACTTC
12,NA,TRBV4-1,TRBJ2-7,NA,CASSQAGYEQYF,TGCGCCAGCAGCCAAGCTGGGTACGAGCAGTACTTC
15,NA,TRBV2,TRBJ2-2,NA,CASSRGQLLPGELFF,TGTGCCAGCAGTCGGGGGCAGCTTTTGCCCGGGGAGCTGTTTTTT
13,NA,TRBV12-3/TRBV12-4,TRBJ2-3,NA,CASSFQGRDTQYF,TGTGCCAGCAGTTTCCAGGGAAGGGATACGCAGTATTTT
15,NA,TRBV6-5,TRBJ2-7,NA,CASSYSTGGLYEQYF,TGTGCCAGCAGTTACTCGACGGGGGGCCTTTACGAGCAGTACTTC
15,NA,TRBV9,TRBJ1-1,TRBD1,CASSGPTGANTEAFF,TGTGCCAGCAGCGGTCCGACAGGGGCGAACACTGAAGCTTTCTTT
13,NA,TRBV27,TRBJ1-1,NA,CASSLGGAGEAFF,TGTGCCAGCAGTTTAGGGGGCGCGGGTGAAGCTTTCTTT
19,NA,TRBV3-1/TRBV3-2,TRBJ2-2,TRBD2,CASSPVGRGGFANTGELFF,TGTGCCAGCAGCCCCGTTGGGCGGGGGGGATTCGCGAACACCGGGGAGCTGTTTTTT
14,NA,TRBV27,TRBJ1-1,NA,CASSLAGPGSEAFF,TGTGCCAGCAGTTTAGCAGGCCCGGGGTCTGAAGCTTTCTTT
14,NA,TRBV27,TRBJ2-7,NA,CASSFSDSRYEQYF,TGTGCCAGCAGTTTTTCCGACAGCCGCTACGAGCAGTACTTC
16,NA,TRBV28,TRBJ1-4,TRBD1,CASSEQGRATNEKLFF,TGTGCCAGCAGTGAACAGGGGAGAGCAACTAATGAAAAACTGTTTTTT
15,few,TRBV6-5,TRBJ1-1,NA,CASSWDGRTNTEAFF,TGTGCCAGCAGTTGGGACGGCCGCACGAACACTGAAGCTTTCTTT
14,NA,TRBV5-5,TRBJ2-2,NA,CASSLGWNTGELFF,TGTGCCAGCAGCTTGGGCTGGAACACCGGGGAGCTGTTTTTT
11,NA,TRBV6-5,TRBJ1-1,NA,CASSHRTEAFF,TGTGCCAGCAGCCACCGCACTGAAGCTTTCTTT
14,NA,TRBV9,TRBJ1-1,NA,CASSVAGTGPEAFF,TGTGCCAGCAGCGTCGCCGGTACAGGGCCTGAAGCTTTCTTT
15,NA,TRBV28,TRBJ1-5,NA,CASSPRTAPNQPQHF,TGTGCCAGCAGTCCCCGGACAGCCCCGAATCAGCCCCAGCATTTT
15,NA,TRBV5-6,TRBJ2-7,TRBD1,CASSSEGTGVHEQYF,TGTGCCAGCAGCTCCGAGGGAACAGGGGTCCACGAGCAGTACTTC
15,NA,TRBV5-4,TRBJ1-2,TRBD1,CASSMGQGEAGGYTF,TGTGCCAGCAGCATGGGACAGGGGGAAGCGGGAGGCTACACCTTC
15,once,TRBV27,TRBJ2-1,NA,CASSFSGLEYNEQFF,TGTGCCAGCAGTTTCTCAGGGTTAGAATACAATGAGCAGTTCTTC
13,NA,TRBV12-3/TRBV12-4,TRBJ2-3,NA,CASSPGAKDTQYF,TGTGCCAGCAGTCCGGGGGCTAAAGATACGCAGTATTTT
13,NA,TRBV14,TRBJ1-2,NA,CASSHGDLDGYTF,TGTGCCAGCAGCCACGGTGACCTAGATGGCTACACCTTC
15,NA,TRBV28,TRBJ1-2,NA,CASSLGTMGGYGYTF,TGTGCCAGCAGTTTGGGGACTATGGGGGGCTATGGCTACACCTTC
15,few,TRBV7-9,TRBJ1-2,NA,CASSLAGQPNYGYTF,TGTGCCAGCAGCTTAGCGGGGCAGCCTAACTATGGCTACACCTTC
13,NA,TRBV2,TRBJ2-1,TRBD2,CASNRGGVNEQFF,TGTGCCAGCAATCGGGGGGGCGTCAATGAGCAGTTCTTC
14,once,TRBV7-9,TRBJ1-5,NA,CASSLEGSNQPQHF,TGTGCCAGCAGCTTAGAGGGGAGCAATCAGCCCCAGCATTTT
15,NA,TRBV21-1,TRBJ1-1,NA,CASSNSRGANTEAFF,TGTGCCAGCAGCAACTCTCGGGGAGCGAACACTGAAGCTTTCTTT
16,NA,TRBV27,TRBJ2-6,NA,CASSLSSRVWANVLTF,TGTGCCAGCAGTTTATCCTCCAGGGTCTGGGCCAACGTCCTGACTTTC
13,NA,TRBV10-3,TRBJ2-1,TRBD2,CAIGWLADNEQFF,TGTGCCATCGGATGGCTAGCGGACAATGAGCAGTTCTTC
15,NA,TRBV28,TRBJ2-7,NA,CASSSGTANWAGQYF,TGTGCCAGCAGTTCCGGGACGGCAAACTGGGCCGGGCAGTACTTC
13,NA,TRBV6-5,TRBJ2-1,NA,CASTGLSVNEQFF,TGTGCCAGCACGGGACTTAGCGTTAATGAGCAGTTCTTC
13,NA,TRBV14,TRBJ1-1,NA,CASSRLGNTEAFF,TGTGCCAGCAGCCGTCTAGGGAACACTGAAGCTTTCTTT
10,once,TRBV29-1,TRBJ1-1,NA,CSGGNTEAFF,TGCAGCGGAGGGAACACTGAAGCTTTCTTT
15,few,TRBV7-2,TRBJ1-5,NA,CASSLDMNRNQPQHF,TGTGCCAGCAGCTTAGACATGAACCGCAATCAGCCCCAGCATTTT
16,few,TRBV6-2/TRBV6-3,TRBJ1-2,TRBD1,CASSYTRGTEENGYTF,TGTGCCAGCAGTTATACTCGGGGGACAGAGGAGAATGGCTACACCTTC
14,NA,TRBV7-9,TRBJ1-1,NA,CASSFPGENTEAFF,TGTGCCAGCAGCTTTCCAGGGGAGAACACTGAAGCTTTCTTT
13,NA,TRBV9,TRBJ1-1,TRBD1,CASSVEGGARAFF,TGTGCCAGCAGCGTAGAAGGGGGCGCAAGGGCTTTCTTT
19,NA,TRBV5-8,TRBJ2-3,TRBD2,CASSYTGTSGLFSTDTQYF,TGTGCCAGCAGCTATACCGGGACTAGCGGCCTTTTCAGCACAGATACGCAGTATTTT
15,NA,TRBV7-9,TRBJ2-2,NA,CASSYHAGASGELFF,TGTGCCAGCAGCTACCACGCGGGGGCTAGCGGGGAGCTGTTTTTT
13,once,TRBV5-6,TRBJ1-1,NA,CASSLWRFGEAFF,TGTGCCAGCAGCTTGTGGCGGTTCGGTGAAGCTTTCTTT
14,NA,TRBV2,TRBJ1-6,NA,CASSQGQLNSPLHF,TGTGCCAGCAGTCAGGGACAACTTAATTCACCCCTCCACTTT
13,NA,TRBV7-8,TRBJ1-2,NA,CASSFRAPSGYTF,TGTGCCAGCAGCTTCCGGGCCCCGAGCGGCTACACCTTC
14,NA,TRBV13,TRBJ2-3,NA,CASSREDSPDTQYF,TGTGCCAGCAGCAGAGAGGACAGTCCAGATACGCAGTATTTT
12,NA,TRBV7-3,TRBJ2-1,NA,CASGTLNNEQFF,TGTGCCAGCGGGACTCTGAACAATGAGCAGTTCTTC
12,NA,TRBV2,TRBJ1-2,NA,CASSSEGYGYTF,TGTGCCAGCAGTTCTGAAGGCTATGGCTACACCTTC
14,NA,TRBV10-1,TRBJ1-2,NA,CASSESVRFYGYTF,TGCGCCAGCAGTGAGTCGGTGCGCTTCTATGGCTACACCTTC
15,NA,TRBV19,TRBJ2-3,TRBD1,CATNTGTGVTDTQYF,TGTGCCACCAATACTGGGACAGGGGTAACAGATACGCAGTATTTT
15,few,TRBV7-9,TRBJ2-1,NA,CASSFTGNNYNEQFF,TGTGCCAGCAGTTTCACAGGGAACAACTACAATGAGCAGTTCTTC